This entry lists 32 T cell receptor beta chains sequenced from one sample in a study of blood T cell repertoires in COVID-19. The assay was immunoSEQ multiplex PCR, and TCRdb's table has in-frame clones only and misses some. Seen here are approximately 240,000 clones, 80% to 90% observed once, and the top ten hold approximately 3.5%. The sequenced sample was PBMCs or T cells enriched from blood (not recorded which). The receptors stem from a woman aged 18-29 years in a cohort exposed to, infected with or recovered from COVID-19 (not recorded which).

The V and J genes are TRBV28 and TRBJ2-4; weak D call: TRBD2 (7 bases). CDR3 size: 16 residues. Trimming cost V 4 bases and J 0 bases, with 13 bases left between them. Germline V gene lookup returns CDR1 MDHEN and CDR2 SYDVKM. CDR3 region: CASSSGGDLAKNIQYF. Here the CDR3 DNA reads TGTGCCAGCAGTTCGGGGGGCGATTTAGCCAAAAACATTCAGTACTTC.

The chain links TRBV10-1 to TRBJ2-3; 7 bases agree with TRBD1. Germline CDR1 reads WNHNN; CDR2 reads SYGVQD (reference sequence). The CDR3 covers 15 residues. Germline trimming cut 0 bases from V and 5 bases from J; bases unmatched to any gene: 5. CDR3 residues: CASSESTTGRDTQYF. DNA for the CDR3: TGCGCCAGCAGTGAGTCGACGACAGGGAGAGATACGCAGTATTTT.

The CDR3 DNA reads as TGTGCCAGCAGCCCCGGGGGGGGCTCGGGCTACGAGCAGTACTTC. The encoded protein is CASSPGGGSGYEQYF. This chain connects TRBV7-3 to TRBJ2-7; 8 bases fit TRBD2. With 5 bases clipped from V and 3 bases from J, the junction kept 9 bases outside the gene matches. Germline loops: CDR1 SGHTA, CDR2 FQGTGA. The CDR3 spans 15 residues.

The CDR3 region has the DNA TGTGCCAGCAGCGTAGCAGCCGGGGGGGACACCGGGGAGCTGTTTTTT. Translating gives CASSVAAGGDTGELFF. The chain employs TRBV9 and TRBJ2-2; 8 bases fit TRBD2. The CDR3 covers 16 residues. Germline V gene data show CDR1 as SGDLS and CDR2 as YYNGEE. The trim removed 0 bases at V and 3 bases at J, leaving 4 bases unmatched.

This chain joins TRBV7-9 and TRBJ1-2; D unclear. With 2 bases removed from V and 0 bases from J, the gap between germline ends came to 7 bases. Germline-derived CDR1 and CDR2 are SEHNR and FQNEAQ (reference sequence). The CDR3 consists of 14 residues. CDR3 sequence (DNA): TGTGCCAGCAGCTTAATAAGCTCTAACTATGGCTACACCTTC. The encoded protein is CASSLISSNYGYTF.

The chain couples TRBV24-1 to TRBJ1-5; 8 bases fit TRBD1. J lost 5 bases, V lost 2 bases, and 10 bases had no gene match. The CDR3 loop spans 17 amino acids. Germline values: CDR1 KGHDR, CDR2 SFDVKD. The CDR3 loop reads CATSDSTGGDGDQPQHF. As DNA, the CDR3 is TGTGCCACCAGTGATTCAACAGGGGGAGACGGGGATCAGCCCCAGCATTTT.

This clone was seen once. The rearrangement uses TRBV7-6 and TRBJ2-2, with unresolved D. Germline V gives CDR1 SGHVS, CDR2 FNYEAQ. Between the trimmed V and J ends, which lost 5 bases and 2 bases, there was a span of 3 bases. The CDR3 contains 12 residues. CDR3 bases: TGTGCCAGCAGCCTAAACACCGGGGAGCTGTTTTTT. As protein: CASSLNTGELFF.

The rearrangement links TRBV19 to TRBJ1-3, with D possibly TRBD1 on 5 matching bases. The V end lost 5 bases, the J end lost 5 bases, and 19 bases lay between the germline ends. The CDR3 has 16 residues. Germline assignment: CDR1 LNHDA and CDR2 SQIVND (reference sequence). The CDR3 is CASSLSYMAGRNTIYF. CDR3 coding DNA: TGTGCCAGTAGTCTATCTTACATGGCAGGGAGAAACACCATATATTTT.

The chain has TRBV5-4 and TRBJ2-2, with 15 bases matching TRBD2. The CDR3 consists of 17 residues. Germline-derived CDR1 and CDR2 are SGHNT and YYREEE (reference sequence). V gave up 3 bases and J gave up 6 bases; unmatched junction bases: 6. CDR3 coding DNA: TGTGCCAGCAGCTCAGGACTAGCGGGAGGGCCTCCCGGGGAGCTGTTTTTT. Amino acids: CASSSGLAGGPPGELFF.

This chain joins TRBV15 and TRBJ1-1; 7 bases fit TRBD1. V shed 7 bases and J 8 bases; nucleotides not matched to a gene: 16. The length of the CDR3 is 15 residues. The germline V gene has CDR1 LNHNV and CDR2 YYDKDF (reference sequence). CDR3 region: CATNQGVPGVGEAFF. Written as DNA, the CDR3 is TGTGCCACCAATCAGGGGGTTCCAGGGGTTGGAGAAGCTTTCTTT.

The chain carries TRBV19 and TRBJ2-1; TRBD1 is a possible D gene (5 bases). Germline V lookup: CDR1 LNHDA, CDR2 SQIVND (reference sequence). Trimming removed 4 bases from V and 5 bases from J, with 12 bases in between. This CDR3 region has 14 residues. CDR3 residues: CASSRGLNNNEQFF. CDR3 coding DNA: TGTGCCAGTAGTAGGGGCCTTAATAACAATGAGCAGTTCTTC. The complete variable domain, with remaining parts taken from reference TRBV19 and TRBJ2-1, reads DGGITQSPKYLFRKEGQNVTLSCEQNLNHDAMYWYRQDPGQGLRLIYYSQIVNDFQKGDIAEGYSVSREKKESFPLTVTSAQKNPTAFYLCASSRGLNNNEQFFGPGTRLTVL.

The genes are TRBV11-2 and TRBJ2-7; tentative D call: TRBD2 (6 bases). V was cut by 3 bases and J by 4 bases, with 7 bases left in between. Germline values: CDR1 SGHAT, CDR2 FQNNGV. The CDR3 totals 12 residues. This CDR3 is CASSFGGYEQYF. Here the CDR3 DNA reads TGTGCCAGCAGCTTCGGGGGATACGAGCAGTACTTC.

The J gene is TRBJ1-1, the V gene TRBV27; the D gene is possibly TRBD1 (6 bases). V shed 4 bases and J shed 4 bases, with 16 bases lying between them. Germline CDR1 is MNHEY and CDR2 is SMNVEV (reference sequence). The CDR3 has 15 residues. CDR3 amino acids: CASSSETGLSTEAFF. The CDR3 bases are TGTGCCAGCAGTTCCGAGACAGGTCTGAGCACTGAAGCTTTCTTT.

The genes are TRBV27 and TRBJ2-3; D might be TRBD2 (5 bases). This CDR3 region has 14 residues. V gave up 8 bases and J gave up 6 bases, with 18 bases separating them. Looked up from germline, CDR1 is MNHEY and CDR2 is SMNVEV (reference sequence). For the CDR3, the DNA is TGTGCCAGCCGAGGAAGCGGATATACGGATACGCAGTATTTT. Protein: CASRGSGYTDTQYF.

The chain couples TRBV29-1 to TRBJ1-3; TRBD1 aligns across 8 bases. V dropped 3 bases and J dropped 3; count of bases not matched to a gene: 4. Germline V gives CDR1 SQVTM, CDR2 ANQGSEA. The length of the CDR3 is 14 residues. As DNA, the CDR3 is TGCAGCGTTGACGGGACAGGAGATGGAAACACCATATATTTT. Its protein is CSVDGTGDGNTIYF.

The chain has TRBV27 and TRBJ1-1; D not resolved. Germline loops: CDR1 MNHEY, CDR2 SMNVEV (reference sequence). With 2 bases removed from V and 1 base from J, the gap between germline ends came to 11 bases. The CDR3 loop spans 15 amino acids. Here the CDR3 DNA reads TGTGCCAGCAGTTTAAGTCTGGCAGGGAACACTGAAGCTTTCTTT. Its protein product is CASSLSLAGNTEAFF.

The chain couples TRBV6-6 to TRBJ1-5; D possibly corresponds to TRBD1 (6 bases). The CDR3 is 11 residues long. Trimming removed 4 bases from V and 12 bases from J, with 10 bases in between. Per germline, CDR1 MNHNY and CDR2 SVGAGI (reference sequence). The CDR3 is CASSSSTGQHF. The CDR3 coding sequence is TGTGCCAGCAGTTCCTCGACAGGCCAGCATTTT.

This rearrangement joins TRBV24-1 to TRBJ1-1; the D is unclear. The germline V and J ends were trimmed by 0 bases and 13 bases, with 8 bases remaining between them. The germline V gene has CDR1 KGHDR and CDR2 SFDVKD. CDR3 length equals 11 residues. The CDR3 DNA reads as TGTGCCACCAGTGATTTGTATGAGGATTTCTTT. Protein sequence: CATSDLYEDFF.

The V gene is TRBV29-1, the J gene TRBJ1-2; no definite D call. The germline V and J ends were trimmed by 4 bases and 7 bases, with 4 bases remaining between them. Germline V lookup: CDR1 SQVTM, CDR2 ANQGSEA. This CDR3 has 9 amino acids. CDR3 nucleotides: TGCAGCGTTGCGGGTGGCTACACCTTC. This encodes CSVAGGYTF.

This clone occurred once. The chain has TRBV2 and TRBJ1-2; 9 nucleotides match TRBD1. V lost 3 bases and J lost 5; bases outside the gene matches: 7. CDR3 length: 15 residues. CDR1 and CDR2 from the germline V gene are SNHLY and FYNNEI. The CDR3 region has the DNA TGTGCCAGCAGTGATCAGGACAGGGGTGAATATGGCTACACCTTC. It is translated as CASSDQDRGEYGYTF. Looking up the rest from reference TRBV2 and TRBJ1-2 gives the full variable domain: EPEVTQTPSHQVTQMGQEVILRCVPISNHLYFYWYRQILGQKVEFLVSFYNNEISEKSEIFDDQFSVERPDGSNFTLKIRSTKLEDSAMYFCASSDQDRGEYGYTFGSGTRLTVV.

V is TRBV5-4 and J is TRBJ2-3; TRBD1 is a possible D gene (6 bases). The CDR3 is 15 residues long. CDR1 and CDR2 (germline): SGHNT, YYREEE (reference sequence). Trimming removed 4 bases from V and 2 bases from J, with 14 bases in between. This CDR3 is CASSQGQKVTDTQYF. As DNA, the CDR3 is TGTGCCAGCAGCCAAGGACAGAAAGTCACAGATACGCAGTATTTT.

The chain recombines TRBV27 with TRBJ1-2, with TRBD1 matching over 11 bases. Germline lookup yields CDR1 MNHEY and CDR2 SMNVEV (reference sequence). V dropped 8 bases and J dropped 4; count of bases not matched to a gene: 12. The CDR3 contains 16 residues. The CDR3 reads CASRAGQGARGYGYTF. The DNA for the CDR3 is TGTGCCAGCCGTGCCGGACAGGGGGCGCGGGGCTATGGCTACACCTTC.

This chain joins TRBV29-1 and TRBJ2-2, with 11 positions matching TRBD2. V was pared by 7 bases and J by 4 bases, with 8 bases of the junction left unmatched. Germline V gene sequence: CDR1 SQVTM, CDR2 ANQGSEA. This CDR3 spans 15 amino acids. CDR3 loop: CSAVLAGEITGELFF. The CDR3 DNA reads as TGCAGCGCTGTACTAGCGGGAGAAATCACCGGGGAGCTGTTTTTT.

V and J are TRBV7-9 and TRBJ2-1, with a tentative D call TRBD2 (5 bases). In germline, CDR1 is SEHNR, CDR2 FQNEAQ (reference sequence). V gave up 4 bases and J gave up 10 bases, with 11 bases separating them. The CDR3 runs to 12 residues. CDR3 in amino acids: CASSSARGEQFF. The CDR3 bases are TGTGCCAGCAGCTCCGCACGCGGGGAGCAGTTCTTC.

The chain is built from TRBV7-8 and TRBJ2-1; 7 bases align to TRBD1. Losses at the gene ends were 5 bases for V and 6 bases for J; bases not matched to a gene: 16. This CDR3 is built from 17 residues. Germline CDR1 and CDR2: SGHVS and FQNEAQ. CDR3 nucleotide sequence: TGTGCCAGCAGCAAAGGGACAGCGACCCGCCGGGCCAATGAGCAGTTCTTC. Its protein is CASSKGTATRRANEQFF.

The chain links TRBV12-1 to TRBJ2-7; the table's TRBD2 call for D was not verified on the DNA. TRBV12-1 represents a pseudogene. This CDR3 contains 14 residues. The CDR3 sequence: CASSFVAETYEQYF. The DNA of the CDR3 is TGTGCCAGCAGCTTTGTAGCGGAGACCTACGAGCAGTACTTC.

This chain joins TRBV19 and TRBJ1-5, with 7 bases matching TRBD1. V was pared by 8 bases and J by 5 bases, with 6 bases of the junction left unmatched. CDR1 is LNHDA and CDR2 is SQIVND in the germline V gene (reference sequence). The CDR3 runs 13 residues. This chain's CDR3 is CASARDRDQPQHF. CDR3 coding DNA: TGTGCCAGTGCCCGGGACAGAGATCAGCCCCAGCATTTT.

The table lists this clone with a count of one. The chain combines TRBV28 with TRBJ1-5; maybe TRBD1 (6 bases). Germline lookup yields CDR1 MDHEN and CDR2 SYDVKM. The CDR3 totals 17 residues. V was pared by 2 bases and J by 1 base, with 15 bases between. The CDR3 coding sequence is TGTGCCAGCAGTTTAATAAGAGTGGGGGCGAGCAATCAGCCCCAGCATTTT. It translates to CASSLIRVGASNQPQHF.

This chain joins TRBV3-1 (or the pseudogene TRBV3-2) and TRBJ2-7; TRBD1 matches 9 bases. The ends lost 5 bases at V and 1 base at J; junction bases unmatched: 12. Germline lookup yields CDR1 LGHDT and CDR2 YNNKEL (reference sequence). This CDR3 region has 17 residues. This CDR3 reads CASSSGQGTKYSYEQYF. The DNA for the CDR3 is TGTGCCAGCAGCTCGGGACAGGGAACGAAATATTCCTACGAGCAGTACTTC.

The rearrangement joins TRBV5-1 to TRBJ2-1, with TRBD2 matching over 11 bases. From germline, CDR1 is SGHRS and CDR2 YFSETQ. The length of the CDR3 is 15 residues. Losses at the gene ends were 4 bases for V and 7 bases for J; bases not matched to a gene: 7. The CDR3 protein is CASSDGTSGSNEQFF. In DNA, the CDR3 is TGCGCCAGCAGCGACGGGACTAGCGGATCTAATGAGCAGTTCTTC.

The rearrangement uses TRBV28 and TRBJ1-6, with D tentatively TRBD1 (6 bases). The germline CDR1 and CDR2 sequences are MDHEN and SYDVKM. Between the trimmed V and J ends, which lost 5 bases and 7 bases, there was a span of 12 bases. The CDR3 has 14 amino acids. The CDR3: CASSLTGGNSPLHF. Written as DNA, the CDR3 is TGTGCCAGCAGTCTGACAGGTGGCAATTCACCCCTCCACTTT.

CDR3: CAWSEGLAGVGEQYF. DNA for the CDR3: TGTGCCTGGAGTGAAGGACTAGCGGGAGTCGGCGAGCAGTACTTC. The rearrangement joins TRBV30 to TRBJ2-7, with 13 positions matching TRBD2. J gave up 6 bases and V 1 base, and 6 bases lay outside the gene matches. The V gene's germline CDR1 is GTSNPN and CDR2 SVGIG (reference sequence). This CDR3 contains 15 residues.